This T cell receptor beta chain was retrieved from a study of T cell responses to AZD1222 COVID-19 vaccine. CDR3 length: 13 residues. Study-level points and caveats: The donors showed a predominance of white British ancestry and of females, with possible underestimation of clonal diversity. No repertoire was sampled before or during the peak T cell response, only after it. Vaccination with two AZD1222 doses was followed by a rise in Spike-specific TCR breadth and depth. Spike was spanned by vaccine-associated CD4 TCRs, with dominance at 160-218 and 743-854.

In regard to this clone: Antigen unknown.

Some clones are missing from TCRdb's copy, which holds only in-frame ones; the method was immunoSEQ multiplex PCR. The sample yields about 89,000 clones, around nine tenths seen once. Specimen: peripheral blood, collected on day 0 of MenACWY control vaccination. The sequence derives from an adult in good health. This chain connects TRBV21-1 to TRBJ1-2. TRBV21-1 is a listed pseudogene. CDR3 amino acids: CASSPYSGYGYTF. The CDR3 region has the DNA TGTGCCAGCAGCCCCTACTCGGGGTATGGCTACACCTTC.